A selection of T cell receptor beta chains follows, all from one sample in a study of CXCR3-negative and CXCR3-positive naive CD8 T cells. TCRdb re-called the 5' RACE reads and gives one entry per CDR3 protein, without DNA. Its clone listing holds 45,000 to 70,000 distinct CDR3 sequences. Sequences were obtained from memory CD8+ T cells from blood. These TCRs come from a human donor in good health. Some clones in this sample may be carry-over from other donors' samples. Each CDR3 is given with its conserved first and last residue. The size of a clone is reported for some rows only, either as once, few or many, or as a class for expanded clones.

j_gene,v_gene,abundance,CDR3aa
TRBJ2-2,TRBV29-1,.,CSVAGGAGELFF
TRBJ2-3,TRBV29-1,.,CSVEAADGTSTDTQYF
TRBJ2-1,TRBV7-3,.,CASSLTRGSYNEQFF
TRBJ2-1,TRBV24-1,.,CATLDRDEQFF
TRBJ1-1,TRBV6-2/TRBV6-3,.,CASSTPEGYTEAFF
TRBJ2-3,TRBV29-1,.,CSCFGAMYTQYF
TRBJ1-2,TRBV29-1,.,CSVRDENGYGYTF
TRBJ1-2,TRBV7-2,.,CASSQGLGGNYGYTF
TRBJ2-7,TRBV14,.,CASSQAENSYEQYF
TRBJ1-5,TRBV4-3,.,CASSQDRGEQPQHF
TRBJ2-5,TRBV20-1,.,CSARAPVEAGVETQYF
TRBJ1-1,TRBV29-1,.,CSVRDGMNTEAFF
TRBJ2-7,TRBV7-3,.,CASSSGAGIYEQYF
TRBJ2-1,TRBV19,.,CASSIVVRNEQFF
TRBJ2-7,TRBV20-1,.,CSARAELRYEQYF
TRBJ2-5,TRBV6-4,.,CASSWQAGAQETQYF
TRBJ2-1,TRBV5-1,.,CASSLVGEYNEQFF
TRBJ2-3,TRBV12-1,.,CASSFRPRESTDTQYF
TRBJ1-1,TRBV12-3/TRBV12-4,.,CASSLALGTEAFF
TRBJ2-1,TRBV29-1,.,CSAGTAYNEQFF
TRBJ1-2,TRBV20-1,medium-sized,CSARVEDYGYTF
TRBJ2-7,TRBV12-3/TRBV12-4,.,CASSGGRNHYEQYF
TRBJ2-7,TRBV20-1,.,CSARDARGTYEQYF
TRBJ2-3,TRBV29-1,.,CSVEDQGLPTQYF
TRBJ2-2,TRBV7-3,.,CASSPQPTGELFF
TRBJ2-1,TRBV7-9,.,CASAIPGLAGVLEQFF
TRBJ1-1,TRBV25-1,.,CASSDTRGQNTEAFF
TRBJ1-2,TRBV12-3/TRBV12-4,.,CASLGGGRPYGYTF
TRBJ2-3,TRBV6-4,.,CASSDSDRDPSTDTQYF
TRBJ1-1,TRBV7-9,.,CASSSGPDAEAFF
TRBJ2-7,TRBV20-1,.,CSASGQSDYEQYF
TRBJ1-1,TRBV4-3,.,CASSQESMNTEAFF
TRBJ1-4,TRBV29-1,.,CSVAGGSEKLFF
TRBJ1-2,TRBV13,.,CASSLEARGLYGYTF
TRBJ2-7,TRBV29-1,.,CSVEGAYEQYF
TRBJ2-6,TRBV19,.,CASSPKLSGANVLTF
TRBJ1-1,TRBV21-1,.,CASSPQRHLSNTEAFF
TRBJ1-5,TRBV29-1,.,CSVQRKAARKDQPQHF
TRBJ2-1,TRBV20-1,.,CSASGESSYNEQFF
TRBJ1-1,TRBV20-1,.,CRAGQGATEAFF
TRBJ1-2,TRBV29-1,.,CSVERGVYGYTF
TRBJ1-2,TRBV5-1,.,CASSLEQEPNYGYTF
TRBJ2-3,TRBV29-1,.,CSVDHGNTDTQYF
TRBJ1-5,TRBV5-1,.,CASSYGNNQPQHF
TRBJ2-5,TRBV28,.,CASSPTTLAGGEETQYF
TRBJ1-2,TRBV7-9,.,CASSSRPSLQGYTF
TRBJ2-2,TRBV6-2/TRBV6-3,.,CASSYGTITGELFF